Sequencing of this TCR beta chain was carried out in a study of OX40 agonist ivuxolimab in advanced cancers. Overall study: Patients assigned to dose escalation were diagnosed with hepatocellular carcinoma, melanoma, renal cell or head and neck cancer.

Germline-derived CDR1 and CDR2 are SGDLS and YYNGEE. The CDR3 is 15 residues long. Trimming left V 4 bases short and J 7 bases short, with 17 bases between. As concerns this clone: No antigen is known for it.

Profiled with immunoSEQ multiplex PCR; TCRdb holds only in-frame clones, not every one. The sample contains 75,000 to 80,000 clones, around 87% of which appear only once. Study findings and constraints: On average, CD8+ T cells showed a greater number of expanded clones than CD4+.

The sequencing used CD4+ or CD8+ T cells sorted from blood, collected in a trial of the OX40 agonist ivuxolimab. This sequence joins TRBV9 and TRBJ2-2; D is perhaps TRBD2 (7 bases). This clonotype was obtained from an adult with an advanced solid tumor such as melanoma, head and neck, liver or kidney cancer. The CDR3 here is CASSTEGGIRGELFF. In DNA, the CDR3 is TGTGCCAGCAGCACCGAGGGGGGGATCCGCGGGGAGCTGTTTTTT.